Included here is one TCR beta chain sequence, with context. This sample is part of a study of T cell changes during pregnancy in multiple sclerosis. Germline V gives CDR1 SGHTA, CDR2 FQGNSA. The CDR3 is 12 amino acids. V was clipped by 1 base and J by 11 bases, with 11 bases between them. Sequencing used immunoSEQ multiplex PCR; TCRdb keeps in-frame clones, though not all of them. Here the sample spans about 18,000 clones, 88% being singletons. The receptor's source is a female donor in good health, enrolled as a control in a pregnancy study. The chain couples TRBV7-2 to TRBJ1-1; tentative D call: TRBD1 (6 bases). The specimen comprised CD4+ T cells from peripheral blood mononuclear cells, sampled in the first trimester of pregnancy. The DNA for the CDR3 is TGTGCCAGCAGCTTAGTTGGGGGCGGGGCTTTCTTT. It is translated as CASSLVGGGAFF.